A single sample is the source of the 3 T cell receptor beta chains below, sequenced in a study of T cell changes during pregnancy in multiple sclerosis (dated by TCRdb to 2018 to 2020). The library was produced with the immunoSEQ multiplex PCR assay. In TCRdb, the immuneACCESS table is reduced to in-frame sequences with V and J assigned. These tables do not hold every clone; where another copy was compared, an unresolved V gene accounts for under half, and the others remain unexplained. The sample table lists over 100,000 clones, approximately 90% of them with a count of one. The top ten constitute approximately 1.5% of the sample. The sample was peripheral blood, taken in the third trimester of pregnancy. The receptors were sampled from a female donor with multiple sclerosis, enrolled in a pregnancy study.

The chain is built from TRBV7-3 and TRBJ2-1; 7 positions match TRBD1. The trim removed 5 bases at V and 2 bases at J, leaving 6 bases unmatched. CDR3 size: 15 residues. CDR1 SGHTA and CDR2 FQGTGA come from the germline V gene. The chain's CDR3 is CASSPRDSTYNEQFF. The DNA of the CDR3 is TGTGCCAGCAGCCCCCGGGACAGCACCTACAATGAGCAGTTCTTC.

The chain links TRBV30 to TRBJ1-2, with a possible D match to TRBD1 (5 bases). CDR3 length: 15 amino acids. Germline-derived CDR1 and CDR2 are GTSNPN and SVGIG (reference sequence). The V gene lost 4 bases and the J gene lost 2 bases, with 17 bases spanning the gap. DNA for the CDR3: TGTGCCTGGACTTCACAGGTTTTCTTCAACTATGGCTACACCTTC. Its translation: CAWTSQVFFNYGYTF.

The V gene is TRBV30, the J gene TRBJ1-5; D is ambiguous. Trimming stripped 5 bases from V and 0 bases from J, with 14 bases between. Germline V lookup: CDR1 GTSNPN, CDR2 SVGIG (reference sequence). CDR3 length: 15 amino acids. As DNA, the CDR3 is TGTGCCTGGCTTCCCGCGGGAAGTAGCAATCAGCCCCAGCATTTT. It encodes CAWLPAGSSNQPQHF.